A selection of T cell receptor beta chains follows, all from one sample in a study of blood T cell repertoires in COVID-19. Using immunoSEQ multiplex PCR, the repertoire was profiled, and TCRdb retains in-frame clones only, with some absent. The sample has about 150,000 clones; about 90% are singletons. Sample: peripheral blood. These receptors came from a man in his forties or fifties who had recovered from COVID-19. Both conserved end residues are part of each CDR3. The D gene is left open where the match is weak. Clone size, where shown, is once, few, many, or a class for clones that have expanded.

J | size | V | D | DNA | CDR3
TRBJ2-2 | - | TRBV9 | TRBD1 | TGTGCCAGCAGCCCCCGACAGGGCCTAATATTACGTACCGGGGAGCTGTTTTTT | CASSPRQGLILRTGELFF
TRBJ1-1 | - | TRBV9 | - | TGTGCCAGCAGCGTAGGAGAGAGCCCGAACACTGAAGCTTTCTTT | CASSVGESPNTEAFF
TRBJ1-3 | - | TRBV9 | TRBD1 | TGTGCCAGCAGCGTCGGACAGGGGATTGACACCATATATTTT | CASSVGQGIDTIYF
TRBJ2-1 | - | TRBV24-1 | TRBD2 | TGTGCCACCAGCCCGACTAGCGGGGGAAGCTCCTACAATGAGCAGTTCTTC | CATSPTSGGSSYNEQFF
TRBJ2-7 | - | TRBV9 | - | TGTGCCAGCAGCGTATTGGGAGTGGGGGAGCAGTACTTC | CASSVLGVGEQYF
TRBJ2-1 | - | TRBV7-2 | - | TGTGCCAGCAGCTTACGGGCGGGGGCTACCTACAATGAGCAGTTCTTC | CASSLRAGATYNEQFF
TRBJ2-7 | - | TRBV6-5 | TRBD1 | TGTGCCAGCAGGCCGGGGACAGGGGCCGAGCAGTACTTC | CASRPGTGAEQYF
TRBJ2-5 | - | TRBV7-8 | - | TGTGCCAGCAGCCCCGGGGAGACCCAGTACTTC | CASSPGETQYF
TRBJ2-7 | - | TRBV5-1 | - | TGCGCCAGCACTCCCAGGGGTGGCTACGAGCAGTACTTC | CASTPRGGYEQYF
TRBJ2-6 | - | TRBV19 | - | TGTGCCAGTAGTAGAAGGGGTGCAGGAGGGGACTCTGGGGCCAACGTCCTGACTTTC | CASSRRGAGGDSGANVLTF
TRBJ1-4 | once | TRBV18 | - | TGTGCCAGCTCACCGTCGTTGAGCAGGGGAGTGGGGGCAACTAATGAAAAACTGTTTTTT | CASSPSLSRGVGATNEKLFF
TRBJ2-7 | - | TRBV5-4 | - | TGTGCCAGCAGCTTCCGGGATCTCGAGCAGTACTTC | CASSFRDLEQYF
TRBJ2-7 | - | TRBV4-2 | - | TGTGCCAGCAGCCACCCCCTCTCAGGGGACGCGCAGTACTTC | CASSHPLSGDAQYF
TRBJ2-2 | - | TRBV5-1 | - | TGCGCCAGTCGAGTTTCGGGGGGCGGCACCGGGGAGCTGTTTTTT | CASRVSGGGTGELFF
TRBJ2-7 | - | TRBV5-4 | TRBD1 | TGTGCCAGCAGTCACACCGGGACAGGGAACGAGCAGTACTTC | CASSHTGTGNEQYF
TRBJ1-1 | - | TRBV29-1 | - | TGCAGCGTTGAAGAACAGGGAGAGATCGAAGCTTTCTTT | CSVEEQGEIEAFF
TRBJ1-6 | - | TRBV2 | TRBD1 | TGTGCCAGCCGACAGGGTGAATCCTATAATTCACCCCTCCACTTT | CASRQGESYNSPLHF
TRBJ1-2 | - | TRBV9 | - | TGTGCCAGCAGCGTAGCTCAGGCAGGGAAGGATGGCTACACCTTC | CASSVAQAGKDGYTF
TRBJ2-3 | - | TRBV27 | - | TGTGCCAGCAGTTTATCGAGTGCGGGGGCTCTAGCGCCGGGCACAGATACGCAGTATTTT | CASSLSSAGALAPGTDTQYF
TRBJ2-3 | - | TRBV4-3 | - | TGCGCCAGCAGCCAAGGCAGTGGACGGGGGGCCTCAAGCACAGATACGCAGTATTTT | CASSQGSGRGASSTDTQYF
TRBJ1-1 | - | TRBV7-2 | - | TGTGCCAGCAGCTTCGGTTTGAACACTGAAGCTTTCTTT | CASSFGLNTEAFF
TRBJ2-1 | - | TRBV7-9 | - | TGTGCCAGCAGCTTAGTTGTCAGGGACAATGAGCAGTTCTTC | CASSLVVRDNEQFF
TRBJ1-2 | once | TRBV6-1 | - | TGTGCCAGCAGTGAAGCGACAGGCAATTATGGCTACACCTTC | CASSEATGNYGYTF
TRBJ2-1 | - | TRBV19 | TRBD2 | TGTGCCAGTAGTATTCCCGGGGTAGCGGGGGCTTACAATGAGCAGTTCTTC | CASSIPGVAGAYNEQFF
TRBJ2-7 | once | TRBV4-1 | TRBD1 | TGCGCCAGCAGCCAAGGCCCACCGGGACAGGGGTTGTACGAGCAGTACTTC | CASSQGPPGQGLYEQYF
TRBJ1-4 | - | TRBV11-3 | - | TGTGCCAGCAGCCAACGGAACTCGGACAGCTCTAATGAAAAACTGTTTTTT | CASSQRNSDSSNEKLFF
TRBJ2-3 | - | TRBV5-1 | - | TGCGCCAGCAGCTTGGTGCCGGTGACTAGCACAGATACGCAGTATTTT | CASSLVPVTSTDTQYF
TRBJ2-3 | - | TRBV19 | TRBD2 | TGTGCCAGTAGTCGGACTAGCGGGACCACAGATACGCAGTATTTT | CASSRTSGTTDTQYF
TRBJ2-5 | - | TRBV2 | - | TGTGCCAGCAGTGATGGGAGGCAAGAGACCCAGTACTTC | CASSDGRQETQYF
TRBJ2-5 | few | TRBV7-2 | TRBD1 | TGTGCCAGCAGCTTAGCGTGGGTACAGGGGACCCGGGAGACCCAGTACTTC | CASSLAWVQGTRETQYF
TRBJ2-7 | - | TRBV5-6 | - | TGTGCCAGCAGCTTGGGACAGAGATCCTACGAGCAGTACTTC | CASSLGQRSYEQYF
TRBJ1-1 | - | TRBV2 | - | TGTGCCGGAAGGGACTATAACACTGAAGCTTTCTTT | CAGRDYNTEAFF
TRBJ1-6 | - | TRBV19 | TRBD1 | TGTGCCAGTAGTGCCACGACAGGGATGGATTCACCCCTCCACTTT | CASSATTGMDSPLHF
TRBJ2-7 | - | TRBV11-2 | - | TGTGCCAGCAGCTTGGGTCCGGGGGAGCAGTACTTC | CASSLGPGEQYF
TRBJ1-2 | - | TRBV5-1 | TRBD1 | TGCGCCAGCAGCGTTGACAGGGGTGGCTACACCTTC | CASSVDRGGYTF
TRBJ2-1 | - | TRBV3-1/TRBV3-2 | - | TGTGCCAGCAGCAAAACCAGTTTAGAGCAGTTCTTC | CASSKTSLEQFF
TRBJ1-1 | - | TRBV6-5 | - | TGTGCCAGCGCGCCAGGGATTTACACTGAAGCTTTCTTT | CASAPGIYTEAFF
TRBJ1-4 | - | TRBV19 | TRBD1 | TGTGCCAGTAGTGTGGGGACAGGGAAGGAAAAACTGTTTTTT | CASSVGTGKEKLFF
TRBJ1-6 | - | TRBV6-2/TRBV6-3 | TRBD1 | TGTGCCAGCAGTTACGTGAACAGGGGGCAATCACCCCTCCACTTT | CASSYVNRGQSPLHF
TRBJ1-1 | - | TRBV10-3 | - | TGTGCCATCAGTGAGTCCCAGATGAACACTGAAGCTTTCTTT | CAISESQMNTEAFF
TRBJ2-3 | - | TRBV4-2 | - | TGTGCCAGCAGCCAATCCCCTTTCGGGGGCACAGATACGCAGTATTTT | CASSQSPFGGTDTQYF
TRBJ1-5 | - | TRBV28 | - | TGTGCCAGCAGCCCATGGGACAATTTCAAGGGGCGCGGAGAGCCCCAGCATTTT | CASSPWDNFKGRGEPQHF
TRBJ1-3 | - | TRBV9 | TRBD1 | TGTGCCAGCAGCGCCGGGACAGGGCCTGGAAACACCATATATTTT | CASSAGTGPGNTIYF
TRBJ1-1 | - | TRBV7-2 | - | TGTGCCAGCAGCTTAAGAAGAGAGGACACTGAAGCTTTCTTT | CASSLRREDTEAFF
TRBJ2-2 | - | TRBV7-9 | TRBD1 | TGTGCCAGCAGCCGGACAGGGGTCGAGACCGGGGAGCTGTTTTTT | CASSRTGVETGELFF
TRBJ2-7 | few | TRBV7-9 | TRBD2 | TGTGCCAGCAGCTTATCGGGGGGCTACGAGCAGTACTTC | CASSLSGGYEQYF
TRBJ2-4 | - | TRBV2 | TRBD2 | TGTGCCAGCAGTGAATTTATGCAGGGAGGGGAACTAGCCAAAAACATTCAGTACTTC | CASSEFMQGGELAKNIQYF
TRBJ2-5 | once | TRBV15 | TRBD2 | TGTGCCACCAGCAGAGGGGGACTAGCGGGGGGCCCCAGGGAGACCCAGTACTTC | CATSRGGLAGGPRETQYF